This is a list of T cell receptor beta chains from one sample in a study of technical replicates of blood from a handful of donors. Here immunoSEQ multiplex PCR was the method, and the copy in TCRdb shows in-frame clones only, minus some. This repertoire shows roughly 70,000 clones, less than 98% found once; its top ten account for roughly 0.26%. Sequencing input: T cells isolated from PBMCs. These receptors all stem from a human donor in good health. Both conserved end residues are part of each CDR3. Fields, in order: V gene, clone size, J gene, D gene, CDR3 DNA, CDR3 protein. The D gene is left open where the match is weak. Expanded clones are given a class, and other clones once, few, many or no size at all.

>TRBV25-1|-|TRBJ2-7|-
TGTGCCAGCGGTCCCGGGGGTTTCGAGCAGTACTTC
CASGPGGFEQYF
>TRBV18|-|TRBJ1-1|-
TGTGCCAGCTCACCCTTGGACACGATGAGGACTGAAGCTTTCTTT
CASSPLDTMRTEAFF
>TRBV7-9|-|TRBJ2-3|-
TGTGCCAGCAGCTTAACCCCAGCTAGCGGCACAGATACGCAGTATTTT
CASSLTPASGTDTQYF
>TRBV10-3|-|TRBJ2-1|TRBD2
TGTGCCATCAGTGACTTAGCGGGAACGTTGAATGAGCAGTTCTTC
CAISDLAGTLNEQFF
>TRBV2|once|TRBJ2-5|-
TGTGCCAGCCACGAAGTGCGGGGAGAGACCCAGTACTTC
CASHEVRGETQYF
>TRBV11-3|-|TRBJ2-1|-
TGTGCCAGCAGCTTAGATAAGCTAGTCGATGAGCAGTTCTTC
CASSLDKLVDEQFF
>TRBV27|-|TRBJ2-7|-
TGTGCCAGCAGTGGTGGGAGATCCCACGAGCAGTACTTC
CASSGGRSHEQYF
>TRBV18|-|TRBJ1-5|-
TGTGCCAGCTCCCCGGGGACACTTAATCAGCCCCAGCATTTT
CASSPGTLNQPQHF
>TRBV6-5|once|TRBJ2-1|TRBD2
TGTGCCAGCAGTTACTCAGCTAGCGGGAGGGATGAGCAGTTCTTC
CASSYSASGRDEQFF
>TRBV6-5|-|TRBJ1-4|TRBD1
TGTGCCAGCCAGCGACAGGGAGAGGAAAAACTGTTTTTT
CASQRQGEEKLFF
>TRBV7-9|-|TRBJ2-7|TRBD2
TGTGCCAGCAGCTCACCTAAACTAGCGGAGTCCTACGAGCAGTACTTC
CASSSPKLAESYEQYF
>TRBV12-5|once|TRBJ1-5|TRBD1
TGTGCTAGTGGAATCCCCGACGGACAGGGTAAGAGGGGCAATCAGCCCCAGCATTTT
CASGIPDGQGKRGNQPQHF
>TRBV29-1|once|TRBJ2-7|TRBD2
TGCAGCGTTGAAGGCGGGGGGGGCAGGGACTACGAGCAGTACTTC
CSVEGGGGRDYEQYF
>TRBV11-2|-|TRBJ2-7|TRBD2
TGTGCCAGCAGCTTGGGACTAGCAGTTTACGAGCAGTACTTC
CASSLGLAVYEQYF
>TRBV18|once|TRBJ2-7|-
TGTGCCAGCTCACCAGTCTCCTCCTACGAGCAGTACTTC
CASSPVSSYEQYF
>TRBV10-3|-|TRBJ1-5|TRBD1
TGTGCCATCAGTGATTCTCCAACCGGGACAGCATACAAGCCCCAGCATTTT
CAISDSPTGTAYKPQHF
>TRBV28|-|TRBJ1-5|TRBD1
TGTGCCAGCAGTTTAACAGGGGCAAACCAGCCCCAGCATTTT
CASSLTGANQPQHF
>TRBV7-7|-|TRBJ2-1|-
TGTGCCAGCAGCTTAGATTACAACAATGAGCAGTTCTTC
CASSLDYNNEQFF
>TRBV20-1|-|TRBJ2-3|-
TGCAGTGCTAGTCACTATACGCAGTATTTT
CSASHYTQYF
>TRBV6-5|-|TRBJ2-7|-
TGTGCCAGCAGTCCCCGGACAGACTTCTACGAGCAGTACTTC
CASSPRTDFYEQYF
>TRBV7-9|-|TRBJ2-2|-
TGTGCCAGCAGCACGGACAGTTACACCGGGGAGCTGTTTTTT
CASSTDSYTGELFF
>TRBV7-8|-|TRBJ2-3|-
TGTGCCAGCAGTAACTCCGGGAGTTCGGGCACAGATACGCAGTATTTT
CASSNSGSSGTDTQYF
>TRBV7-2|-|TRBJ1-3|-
TGTGCCAGCATTCGCGAGAGGGGAAACACCATATATTTT
CASIRERGNTIYF
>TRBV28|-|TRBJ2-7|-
TGTGCCAGCAGTTTGTCGGAAGCGGCACATTCCTACGAGCAGTACTTC
CASSLSEAAHSYEQYF
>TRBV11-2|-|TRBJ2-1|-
TGTGCCAGCAGCTTAGTTGCTAGCCTCAATGAGCAGTTCTTC
CASSLVASLNEQFF
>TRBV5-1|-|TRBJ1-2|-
TGCGCCAGCAGCTTACAGGGCGACTATGGCTACACCTTC
CASSLQGDYGYTF
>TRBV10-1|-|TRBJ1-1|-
TGCGCCAGCAGGAAACAGGGCCCAGGCACTGAAGCTTTCTTT
CASRKQGPGTEAFF
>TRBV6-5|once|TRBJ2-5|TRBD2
TGTGCCAGCAGTTCCGAACTAGCGGGAGTAGGAGAGACCCAGTACTTC
CASSSELAGVGETQYF
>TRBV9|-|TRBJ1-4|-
TGTGCCAGCAGCGTAGGGACTTCGAATGAAAAACTGTTTTTT
CASSVGTSNEKLFF
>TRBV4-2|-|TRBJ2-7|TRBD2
TGTGCCAGCAGCCAAGGAGTCTCAGCGGGATATTTCTACGAGCAGTACTTC
CASSQGVSAGYFYEQYF
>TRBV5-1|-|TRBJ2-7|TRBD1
TGCGCCAGCAGCTTCGGGACAGGGACTTCTAGAACTTACGAGCAGTACTTC
CASSFGTGTSRTYEQYF
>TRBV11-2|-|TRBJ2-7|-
TGTGCCAGCAGCCTACAGGGTTCCGAGCAGTACTTC
CASSLQGSEQYF
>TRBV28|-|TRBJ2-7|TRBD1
TGTGCCAGCAGTTTATGGACAGGGAGCTCCTACGAGCAGTACTTC
CASSLWTGSSYEQYF
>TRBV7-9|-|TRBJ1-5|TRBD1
TGTGCCAGCAGCCAATACGGGGACAGCCATCAGCCCCAGCATTTT
CASSQYGDSHQPQHF
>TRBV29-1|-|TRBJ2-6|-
TGCAGCGCCCAGGAGGCCAACGTCCTGACTTTC
CSAQEANVLTF
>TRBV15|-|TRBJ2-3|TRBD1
TGTGCCACCAGACCAGGGGGCCTGGCAGATACGCAGTATTTT
CATRPGGLADTQYF
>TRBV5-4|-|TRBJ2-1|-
TGTGCCAGCAGCTTTTCATTAGCGGTAATGGGGAAATATGAGCAGTTCTTC
CASSFSLAVMGKYEQFF
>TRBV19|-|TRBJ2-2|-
TGTGCCAGCCTCAGGGGTTACGGGGAGCTGTTTTTT
CASLRGYGELFF
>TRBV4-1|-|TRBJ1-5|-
TGCGCCAGCAGCCAAGACCGGACAAATAGCAATCAGCCCCAGCATTTT
CASSQDRTNSNQPQHF
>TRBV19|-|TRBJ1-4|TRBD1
TGTGCCAGTAGTATTATACAGGGGGGTGAAAAACTGTTTTTT
CASSIIQGGEKLFF
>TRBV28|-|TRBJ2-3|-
TGTGCCAGCGGGGAGGATTTCCCCACAGATACGCAGTATTTT
CASGEDFPTDTQYF
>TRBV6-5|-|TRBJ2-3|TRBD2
TGTGCCAGCACTCTACCAGGACTAGCGGGAGATACGCAGTATTTT
CASTLPGLAGDTQYF
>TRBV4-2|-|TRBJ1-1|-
TGTGCCAGCAGCCAAGAGGCAGGGTCTGTCACTGAAGCTTTCTTT
CASSQEAGSVTEAFF
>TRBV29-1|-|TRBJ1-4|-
TGCAGCGTTGGTGGGGGCGCGGGTGAAAAACTGTTTTTT
CSVGGGAGEKLFF
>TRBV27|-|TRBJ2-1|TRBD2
TGTGCCAGCAGTTTATCGTCGGGAGGCTACAATGAGCAGTTCTTC
CASSLSSGGYNEQFF
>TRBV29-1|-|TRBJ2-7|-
TGCAGCGTTCGGAGCGGAGGGTCCTACGAGCAGTACTTC
CSVRSGGSYEQYF
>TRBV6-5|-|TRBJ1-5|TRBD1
TGTGCCAGCAGAAGACAGGGGAATCAGCCCCAGCATTTT
CASRRQGNQPQHF
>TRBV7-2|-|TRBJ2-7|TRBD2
TGTGCCAGCAGCGCCGGGACTAGCGGCTACGAGCAGTACTTC
CASSAGTSGYEQYF
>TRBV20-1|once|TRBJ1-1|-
TGCAGTGCCGCAGAGAACACTGAAGCTTTCTTT
CSAAENTEAFF
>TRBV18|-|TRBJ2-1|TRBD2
TGTGCCAGCTCACCCGGACTAGCTGCCGATGAGCAGTTCTTC
CASSPGLAADEQFF
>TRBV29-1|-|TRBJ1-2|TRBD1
TGCAGCGTTGCAGATGGGACAGGGGGCTACACCTTC
CSVADGTGGYTF
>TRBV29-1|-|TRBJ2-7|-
TGCAGCGTTATAGGGGCCTACGAGCAGTACTTC
CSVIGAYEQYF
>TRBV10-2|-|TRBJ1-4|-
TGCGCCAGCAGATCCCGGGACTTGGAGGAAAAACTGTTTTTT
CASRSRDLEEKLFF
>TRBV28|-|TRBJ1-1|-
TGTGCCAGCAGTCCCACGCCGACAGGGAACACTGAAGCTTTCTTT
CASSPTPTGNTEAFF
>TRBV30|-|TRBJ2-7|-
TGTGCCTGGAGTGAAACTTACGAGCAGTACTTC
CAWSETYEQYF
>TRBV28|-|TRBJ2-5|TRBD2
TGTGCCAGCAGTTTAGCGGGAGGATCCCAAGAGACCCAGTACTTC
CASSLAGGSQETQYF
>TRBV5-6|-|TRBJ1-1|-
TGTGCCAGCAGTCTGTTGGGGTCGGGAGGGGAAGCTTTCTTT
CASSLLGSGGEAFF
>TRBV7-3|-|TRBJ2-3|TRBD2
TGTGCCAGCAGCTTAGATAGCGGGAGGGATCATAGCACAGATACGCAGTATTTT
CASSLDSGRDHSTDTQYF
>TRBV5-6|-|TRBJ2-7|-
TGTGCCAGCAGCTTGGGACTAGAAACCCCTAAGTACGAGCAGTACTTC
CASSLGLETPKYEQYF
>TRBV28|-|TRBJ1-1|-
TGTGCCAGCAGTCCCGCCAGGGCCTCAATGAACACTGAAGCTTTCTTT
CASSPARASMNTEAFF